The 14 T cell receptor beta chains reported below all come from one sample, sequenced in a study of blood T cells in healthy people across ages. Combining a sample-barcoded 5' primer with a J-beta primer mix, a second PCR ran for roughly 6 to 11 cycles. TCRdb processed the 5' RACE reads anew with MiXCR; each CDR3 protein has one entry. The sample holds over 600,000 distinct CDR3 sequences, more than 55% seen once. Sequencing was carried out using blood. These receptors were collected from a man aged 35 to 55 in good health.

The chain carries TRBV6-2 or TRBV6-3 and TRBJ2-3; D not resolved. With 5 bases removed from V and 1 base from J, the gap between germline ends came to 10 bases. Looked up from germline, CDR1 is MNHEY and CDR2 is SVGEGT. The CDR3 covers 14 residues. The CDR3 sequence is CASSTYLGTDTQYF. The CDR3 region has the DNA TGTGCCAGCAGTACCTACCTCGGCACAGATACGCAGTATTTT.

The chain has TRBV29-1 and TRBJ2-5, with D unclear. Trimming removed 2 bases at V and 2 bases at J, with 6 bases between. Germline V CDR1 and CDR2: SQVTM, ANQGSEA. This CDR3 has 12 residues. The CDR3 DNA sequence: TGCAGCGTTGAAACAGAACAAGAGACCCAGTACTTC. Translation gives CSVETEQETQYF.

The genes are TRBV7-3 and TRBJ2-1, with 11 bases fitting TRBD2. Germline values: CDR1 SGHTA, CDR2 FQGTGA. V trimming: 5 bases; J trimming: 1 base; junction bases outside the gene matches: 13. The CDR3 runs to 19 residues. Here the CDR3 reads CASSPVGSGRAGSYNEQFF. In nucleotides, the CDR3 is TGTGCCAGCAGCCCGGTTGGTAGCGGGAGGGCCGGGTCCTACAATGAGCAGTTCTTC.

The rearrangement joins TRBV4-3 to TRBJ2-1; D is ambiguous. CDR3 length: 17 residues. Germline V gives CDR1 LGHNA, CDR2 YSLEER. The V end lost 1 base, the J end lost 4 bases, and 17 bases lay between the germline ends. The CDR3 region is CASSQGWANSFYNEQFF. The CDR3 DNA follows: TGCGCCAGCAGCCAAGGCTGGGCTAACTCCTTTTACAATGAGCAGTTCTTC.

The chain carries TRBV20-1 and TRBJ2-1; 8 nucleotides line up with TRBD2. V lost 6 bases, J lost 7 bases, and 17 bases stayed unmatched. Germline loops: CDR1 DFQATT, CDR2 SNEGSKA (reference sequence). The CDR3 extends over 16 amino acids. In DNA, the CDR3 is TGCAGTGCCCAGCCCCCCACTAGCGGCTACTGGAATGAGCAGTTCTTC. Protein product: CSAQPPTSGYWNEQFF.

This clonotype was seen a handful of times. The rearrangement joins TRBV6-5 to TRBJ2-3, with 8 nucleotides matching TRBD2. CDR1 is MNHEY and CDR2 is SVGAGI in the germline V gene. V was pared by 2 bases and J by 0 bases, with 7 bases of the junction left unmatched. This CDR3 is built from 17 residues. CDR3 DNA: TGTGCCAGCAGTTACCCGGCGACTAGCGTTAGCACAGATACGCAGTATTTT. It is translated as CASSYPATSVSTDTQYF.

This clonotype has a single count. The V gene is TRBV20-1, the J gene TRBJ2-3; no definite D call. Germline V gene data show CDR1 as DFQATT and CDR2 as SNEGSKA (reference sequence). The CDR3 runs to 14 residues. V lost 6 bases and J lost 0, with 13 bases in between. The DNA for the CDR3 is TGCAGTGCCCCCTTCGAAACTAGCACAGATACGCAGTATTTT. Translating it yields CSAPFETSTDTQYF.

This chain joins TRBV4-1 and TRBJ1-1; 7 positions match TRBD1. Germline V gene data show CDR1 as MGHRA and CDR2 as YSYEKL. The CDR3 contains 16 residues. V shed 0 bases and J 0 bases; nucleotides not matched to a gene: 4. CDR3 DNA sequence: TGCGCCAGCAGCCAAGATCCGGGACAGATGAACACTGAAGCTTTCTTT. It is translated as CASSQDPGQMNTEAFF.

The J gene is TRBJ1-1, the V gene TRBV4-1; TRBD1 might be the D (6 bases). The CDR3 length is 16 residues. Per germline, CDR1 MGHRA and CDR2 YSYEKL. V lost 7 bases to trimming and J lost 5 bases, with 23 bases between them. The CDR3 is CASTLGGARGRTEAFF. The CDR3 DNA reads as TGCGCCAGCACCCTAGGGGGGGCTAGGGGGAGGACTGAAGCTTTCTTT.

A word on this clonotype: The germline gene is not matched at one end of the junction; a read error may be the cause. The chain carries TRBV4-1 and TRBJ2-3; 8 bases fit TRBD2. CDR1 and CDR2 (germline): MGHRA, YSYEKL. The length of the CDR3 is 17 residues. The CDR3 is CAGSRRGLVPVSDTQYF. The CDR3 bases are TGCGCCGGCAGCCGCCGGGGACTAGTACCAGTATCAGATACGCAGTATTTT.

This clonotype was detected only a few times. The chain has TRBV29-1 and TRBJ1-2; D is perhaps TRBD1 (6 bases). The CDR3 loop spans 15 amino acids. Per germline, CDR1 SQVTM and CDR2 ANQGSEA. V dropped 2 bases and J dropped 0 bases, with 13 bases sitting between them. For the CDR3, the DNA is TGCAGCGTTGAATTGCTGCAGGGGTCTAACTATGGCTACACCTTC. It specifies CSVELLQGSNYGYTF.

This clonotype appeared a few times. The gene calls are TRBV29-1 and TRBJ2-7, with D possibly matching TRBD2 (6 bases). The CDR3 contains 12 residues. Trimming stripped 4 bases from V and 2 bases from J, with 9 bases between. Germline V lookup: CDR1 SQVTM, CDR2 ANQGSEA. Here the CDR3 DNA reads TGCAGCGTTGTTACGGGGGCCTACGAGCAGTACTTC. This sequence encodes CSVVTGAYEQYF.

The CDR3 sequence: CASSTRTGGINEQYF. The CDR3 bases are TGTGCCAGTAGTACCCGGACAGGGGGAATCAATGAGCAGTACTTC. This chain connects TRBV19 to TRBJ2-7; 10 bases map to TRBD1. The germline gives CDR1 LNHDA, CDR2 SQIVND (reference sequence). The CDR3 runs to 15 residues. The V segment lost 4 bases and the J segment 7 bases; nucleotides outside the gene matches: 10.

This clonotype turned up a few times. This chain joins TRBV2 and TRBJ1-5; the D gene is possibly TRBD1 (6 bases). This CDR3 has 14 amino acids. The V end was cut by 6 bases, the J end by 3 bases, with 12 bases between. Germline-derived CDR1 and CDR2 are SNHLY and FYNNEI. CDR3 in amino acids: CASRPDSFNQPQHF. CDR3 in DNA: TGTGCCAGCAGACCGGACAGCTTCAATCAGCCCCAGCATTTT.